One sample yielded the 15 T cell receptor beta chains listed below, sequenced in a study of tumor-infiltrating lymphocytes in primary liver carcinoma. From around 500 ng of total RNA, TCR beta-specific cDNA was reverse-transcribed using a constant-region primer. What produced the TCR beta libraries was three nested multiplex PCR rounds using slightly modified ARM-PCR. It was with TRBV1-TRBV30 forward primers and a C-beta reverse primer that the first two PCR rounds were run, at around 11 cycles each. TCRdb redid the calling of the multiplex PCR reads with MiXCR, one entry per CDR3 protein. The sample contains more than 55,000 distinct CDR3 sequences, less than 75% of which appear only once. Bulk tissue was left unsorted, and RNA and DNA were co-extracted from around 18-30 mg of it. The material sequenced was liver tumor tissue from sampling region 2. The subset is: tumor region T2, inferior pole. All receptors derive from a man aged 40-50 years with primary liver carcinoma and hepatitis B virus infection.

This clonotype appeared a few times. The CDR3 does not close with the conserved phenylalanine or tryptophan, likely indicating a read error. Because the CDR3's place on the DNA is in doubt, the DNA is left out and the CDR3 is given as listed by TCRdb. This chain uses TRBV6-5 with TRBJ2-3; no check of the table's D call, TRBD2, against the DNA was made. CDR1 MNHEY and CDR2 SVGAGI come from the germline V gene. Including both end residues, the CDR3 is 15 amino acids long. CDR3 amino acids: CASNPGLAGTDTQYL.

In the case of this clonotype: Compared with germline, one end of the junction differs, possibly owing to a read error. This chain uses TRBV6-1 with TRBJ1-1; D may be TRBD1 (6 bases). Germline assignment: CDR1 MNHNS and CDR2 SASEGT. The CDR3 spans 15 residues. CDR3 in amino acids: CVSYVGARAVGVPFF. CDR3 sequence (DNA): TGTGTCAGCTATGTGGGGGCGCGTGCGGTTGGCGTACCTTTCTTT.

J is TRBJ2-7 and V is TRBV14, with unresolved D. The CDR3 loop spans 13 amino acids. Trimming removed 10 bases at V and 3 bases at J, with 16 bases between. Germline assignment: CDR1 SGHDN and CDR2 FVKESK. This CDR3 is CAISQDLGYEQYF. The CDR3 coding sequence is TGTGCCATAAGCCAAGATCTCGGCTACGAGCAGTACTTC.

This clonotype was picked up one time. The CDR3 reads CANIYTGGAYYEQFF. Here the CDR3 DNA reads TGTGCCAACATCTACACAGGGGGCGCTTACTATGAGCAGTTCTTC. J is TRBJ2-1 and V is TRBV11-2; 9 bases are a match to TRBD1. CDR3 length equals 15 residues. The ends lost 10 bases at V and 8 bases at J; junction bases unmatched: 15. The germline CDR1 and CDR2 sequences are SGHAT and FQNNGV. The entire variable domain, with the rest obtained from reference TRBV11-2 and TRBJ2-1, is as follows: EAGVAQSPRYKIIEKRQSVAFWCNPISGHATLYWYQQILGQGPKLLIQFQNNGVVDDSQLPKDRFSAERLKGVDSTLKIQPAKLEDSAVYLCANIYTGGAYYEQFFGPGTRLTVL.

On this clonotype: This sequence may be a read error, since a much larger clone differs from it by one base. The chain joins TRBV6-1 to TRBJ2-7; D tentatively reads TRBD1 or TRBD2 (5 bases each). CDR3 length: 15 amino acids. Germline loops: CDR1 MNHNS, CDR2 SASEGT. The CDR3 here is CASSVGTVGSYEKYF. As DNA, the CDR3 is TGTGCCAGCAGTGTTGGGACGGTGGGCTCCTACGAGAAGTACTTC.

J is TRBJ2-1 and V is TRBV10-3; D is perhaps TRBD2 (5 bases). The CDR3 runs 16 residues. CDR1 and CDR2 (germline): ENHRY, SYGVKD. Trimming removed 7 bases at V and 0 bases at J, with 16 bases between. The CDR3 DNA reads as TGTGCCATCATGTTGTTTAGTGGGAGCTCCTACAATGAGCAGTTCTTC. Translating gives CAIMLFSGSSYNEQFF.

V gene TRBV6-2 or TRBV6-3 combines with J gene TRBJ1-2, with D uncertain. This CDR3 region has 16 residues. Germline CDR1 is MNHEY and CDR2 is SVGEGT. V dropped 2 bases and J dropped 7 bases, with 20 bases sitting between them. The CDR3 sequence: CASSYPGVDSGGGYTF. DNA of the CDR3: TGTGCCAGCAGTTACCCCGGGGTGGACTCCGGAGGTGGCTACACCTTC.

On this clonotype itself: A much more abundant neighbour one base away suggests this may be a read error. V gene TRBV29-1 combines with J gene TRBJ2-3; D not certain. Per germline, CDR1 SQVTM and CDR2 ANQGSEA. There are 11 residues in the CDR3. V dropped 7 bases and J dropped 5 bases, with 10 bases sitting between them. CDR3 bases: TGCAGCGCCTCTTACATAGATACGCAGTATTTT. Protein: CSASYIDTQYF.

This chain connects TRBV6-6 to TRBJ2-1; 12 bases are shared with TRBD2. The germline gives CDR1 MNHNY, CDR2 SVGAGI (reference sequence). The trim removed 8 bases at V and 7 bases at J, leaving 3 bases unmatched. The CDR3 sequence is 13 residues long. Here the CDR3 reads CASGLAGMNEQFF. The CDR3 nucleotides read TGTGCCAGCGGACTAGCGGGAATGAATGAGCAGTTCTTC.

This clonotype was observed many times. The chain combines TRBV5-1 with TRBJ2-1; the match to TRBD2 covers 10 bases. Trimming at V came to 0 bases and at J to 3 bases, leaving 0 bases not matched to a gene. Per germline, CDR1 SGHRS and CDR2 YFSETQ. This CDR3 is 15 amino acids long. The CDR3 bases are TGCGCCAGCAGCTTGGTAGCGGGAGGCTACAATGAGCAGTTCTTC. Translation: CASSLVAGGYNEQFF.

Details on this clonotype: Its ends do not fully match the called genes, so a read error is possible. V usage is TRBV10-3 and J usage is TRBJ2-2, with 7 bases fitting TRBD2. CDR1 is ENHRY, CDR2 SYGVKD, per germline. This CDR3 is 14 amino acids long. The chain's CDR3 is CATRERDDTGELFF. The DNA of the CDR3 is TGTGCCACCAGGGAGCGGGATGACACCGGGGAGTTGTTTTTT.

This clonotype was observed a single time. A read error is likely, as this CDR3 ends without the conserved phenylalanine or tryptophan. This chain uses TRBV6-2 or TRBV6-3 with TRBJ2-7; D perhaps matches TRBD2 (5 bases). CDR1 is MNHEY, CDR2 SVGEGT, per germline. This CDR3 spans 14 amino acids. Trimming took off 6 bases at V and 2 bases at J, with 14 bases between the two ends. For the CDR3, the DNA is TGTGCCAGCAGCCTCCGGGAAAGCGCCTACGAGCAGTACTCC. This encodes CASSLRESAYEQYS.

The gene calls are TRBV6-5 and TRBJ2-1, with no clear D. Germline CDR1 is MNHEY and CDR2 is SVGAGI. Trimming removed 6 bases at V and 4 bases at J, with 19 bases between. The CDR3 spans 16 residues. The CDR3 region has the DNA TGTGCCAGCAGCTCACGGGCCCCCGTGGGGTACAATGAGCAGTTCTTC. Its protein is CASSSRAPVGYNEQFF.

V usage is TRBV10-3 and J usage is TRBJ2-1, with 13 bases that match TRBD2. The germline CDR1 and CDR2 sequences are ENHRY and SYGVKD. V lost 4 bases to trimming and J lost 1 base; unmatched junction nucleotides: 7. CDR3 size: 18 residues. The chain's CDR3 is CAISALLAGGLSYNEQFF. The CDR3 nucleotides read TGTGCCATCAGTGCGCTACTAGCGGGAGGGCTATCCTACAATGAGCAGTTCTTC.

This clonotype has a count of ten or more. This sequence joins TRBV10-2 and TRBJ2-5; 7 positions match TRBD2. Trimming at V came to 10 bases and at J to 9 bases, leaving 8 bases not matched to a gene. CDR1 is WSHSY and CDR2 is SAAADI in the germline V gene. The CDR3 covers 11 residues. The CDR3 loop reads CATRRGTAQYF. In DNA, the CDR3 is TGCGCCACCCGGCGGGGGACGGCCCAGTACTTC.